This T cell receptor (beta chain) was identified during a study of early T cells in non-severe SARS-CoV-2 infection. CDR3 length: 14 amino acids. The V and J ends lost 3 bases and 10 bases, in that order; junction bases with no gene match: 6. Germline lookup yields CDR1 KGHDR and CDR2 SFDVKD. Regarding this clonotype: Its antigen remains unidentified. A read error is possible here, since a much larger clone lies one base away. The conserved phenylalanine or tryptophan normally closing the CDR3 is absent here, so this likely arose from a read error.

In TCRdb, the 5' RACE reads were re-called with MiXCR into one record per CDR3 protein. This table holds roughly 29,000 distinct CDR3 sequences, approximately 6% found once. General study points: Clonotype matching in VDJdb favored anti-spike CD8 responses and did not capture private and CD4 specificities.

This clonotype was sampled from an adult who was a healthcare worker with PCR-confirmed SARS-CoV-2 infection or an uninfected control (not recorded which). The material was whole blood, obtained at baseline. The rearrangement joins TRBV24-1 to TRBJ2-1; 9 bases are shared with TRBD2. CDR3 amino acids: CATSDAGGPREQFI. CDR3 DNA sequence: TGTGCCACCAGTGATGCGGGAGGGCCTAGGGAGCAGTTCATC.